The TCR beta chain described here comes from a study of blood T cells in healthy people across ages. Overall study results and limits: It was not known whether donors were CMV positive (a possible confounder of expanded clonotype changes). Without sorted subsets, naive and antigen-experienced compartments could not be conclusively compared. A greater number of naive CD4+ cells and higher diversity distinguished long-lived donors from aged donors. TCR beta diversity tracked closely with naive T cell percentage.

The table lists this clonotype with a few counts. Its specificity is unknown. The authors ran a second PCR of roughly 6 to 12 cycles using a sample-barcoded 5' primer and a J-beta primer mix. One entry per CDR3 protein, called by TCRdb with MiXCR from the 5' RACE reads. Here the sample spans about 1.8 million distinct CDR3 sequences, around half being singletons. The CDR3 length is 13 residues. The junction had 7 bases not matched to a gene; V was cut back by 10 bases and J by 6 bases. Germline-derived CDR1 and CDR2 are MNHEY and SVGAGI. The material sequenced was blood. The TCR was taken from a woman in her 40s in good health. The genes are TRBV6-5 and TRBJ1-4; 8 bases are a match to TRBD1. The CDR3 sequence: CATTGGGDEKLFF. The CDR3 nucleotides read TGTGCCACAACAGGGGGTGGGGATGAAAAACTGTTTTTT.